Each of the 29 T cell receptor beta chains below was sequenced from the same sample in a study of tissue T cells after allogeneic stem cell transplantation. Indicated time point: mouse harvest day 7 after allogeneic transplant. Mouse grafts combined 10^7 T-cell-depleted bone marrow cells with 10^6 splenic CD5+ T cells. Clones were sequenced by immunoSEQ multiplex PCR, and TCRdb holds only the in-frame ones, with some missing. The repertoire holds 5,500 to 7,500 clones, with around 43% as singletons. Specimen: lymph node tissue. All receptors derive from a female BALB/c mouse given C57BL/6 T cells with graft-versus-host disease after an allogeneic hematopoietic cell transplant.

As for this clone: Any gene name here is a mouse gene name. The sequence runs out 1 residue before the end of the CDR3; the remainder is reconstructed from the germline J gene. This chain uses TRBV17 with TRBJ2-4; TRBD2 is a possible D gene (7 bases). Germline V gene lookup returns CDR1 MNHDT and CDR2 YYDKIL. CDR3 length equals 12 residues. Incomplete CDR3 DNA: TGTGCGGGGTGGGGGGCTCAAAACACCTTGTAC. Its protein is CAGWGAQNTLY. The entire CDR3 protein is CAGWGAQNTLYF.

As to this clone: Gene names follow the mouse nomenclature. Sequencing ends 1 residue short of the CDR3 end; the germline J gene provides the rest. The chain couples TRBV26 to TRBJ2-1, with 9 bases that match TRBD2. Germline CDR1 is KGHPV and CDR2 is FQNQEV (reference sequence). The CDR3 consists of 15 residues. Germline trimming cut 1 base from V and 6 bases from J; bases unmatched to any gene: 4. The covered CDR3 bases are TGTGCCAGCAGTCTGTTTGGGGGGGCGGGTGCTGAGCAGTTC. Protein sequence: CASSLFGGAGAEQF. The whole CDR3 region reads CASSLFGGAGAEQFF. Together with reference TRBV26 and TRBJ2-1, the CDR3 gives the full variable domain: NSKVIQTPRYLVKGQGQKAKMRCIPEKGHPVVFWYQQNKNNEFKFLINFQNQEVLQQIDMTEKRFSAECPSNSPCSLEIQSSEAGDSALYLCASSLFGGAGAEQFFGPGTRLTVL.

About this clone itself: Genes and germline come from the mouse. The read comes to an end 1 residue before the CDR3 does, leaving the germline J gene to fill in the end. The rearrangement links TRBV23 to TRBJ2-4; the tabulated D call, TRBD2, remains unverified against the DNA. The germline CDR1 and CDR2 sequences are KGHTA and FQNQQP. The CDR3 runs 15 residues. CDR3 DNA, as far as it was read: TGCTCCAGCAGCCCGGACTGGGGCCGTCAAAACACCTTGTAC. This codes for CSSSPDWGRQNTLY. The entire CDR3 is CSSSPDWGRQNTLYF.

Sample share makes this clone medium-sized (0.01 to 0.1%). Mouse gene names and germline throughout. The sequenced fragment ends 1 residue before the CDR3 boundary, so the rest is inferred from the germline J gene. The chain is built from TRBV19 and TRBJ1-5; D possibly corresponds to TRBD1 (6 bases). Trimming pared 4 bases from V and 1 base from J, leaving 9 bases between. The CDR3 is made up of 14 amino acids. Germline V gene lookup returns CDR1 FNHDT and CDR2 SITEND (reference sequence). CDR3 sequence reads: CASSAGTNNQAPLF. The CDR3 bases that were read are TGTGCCAGCAGTGCCGGGACAAACAACCAGGCTCCGCTT.

For this clone: Gene names are the mouse ones. The read stops 1 residue short of the end of the CDR3; the missing end is completed from the germline J gene. The chain recombines TRBV26 with TRBJ1-2; D not certain. V lost 4 bases and J lost 2, with 5 bases in between. This CDR3 contains 12 residues. CDR1 is KGHPV, CDR2 FQNQEV, per germline (reference sequence). CDR3 bases read: TGTGCCAGCAGTCGTGGGAACTCCGACTACACC. As protein: CASSRGNSDYT. The entire CDR3 is CASSRGNSDYTF.

A word on this clone: Gene names follow the mouse nomenclature. The read terminates 1 residue ahead of where the CDR3 ends, so the germline J gene completes it. The rearrangement links TRBV19 to TRBJ2-3; D uncertain. Germline V lookup: CDR1 FNHDT, CDR2 SITEND (reference sequence). Between the trimmed V and J ends, which lost 0 bases and 4 bases, there was a span of 6 bases. The CDR3 runs 13 residues. The CDR3 region is CASSIGGTETLYF. The CDR3 bases that were read are TGTGCCAGCAGTATAGGTGGGACAGAAACGCTGTAT.

About this clone itself: Genes and germline come from the mouse. Read coverage stops 1 residue before the CDR3 terminus; the germline J gene supplies the remainder. The rearrangement links TRBV12-1 to TRBJ2-4, with 7 positions matching TRBD2. Germline V CDR1 and CDR2: SGHSN, HYEKVE. Trimming at V came to 0 bases and at J to 7 bases, leaving 3 bases not matched to a gene. This CDR3 region has 13 residues. The covered CDR3 bases are TGTGCCAGCTCTCTCGTGGGGGGACACACCTTGTAC. Translated, it gives CASSLVGGHTLY. Given in full, the CDR3 is CASSLVGGHTLYF.

With regard to this clone: Gene names and germline match the mouse. The CDR3 is cut off 1 residue early in the read; its end comes from the germline J gene. The rearrangement links TRBV5 to TRBJ2-5, with no clear D. Germline V lookup: CDR1 LGHNA, CDR2 YNLKQL (reference sequence). Trimming took 2 bases from V and 0 from J, leaving 9 bases between them. This CDR3 is built from 15 residues. The part of the CDR3 DNA that was read is TGTGCCAGCAGCCAACCCCATTTTAACCAAGACACCCAGTAC. The encoded protein is CASSQPHFNQDTQY. The complete CDR3 reads CASSQPHFNQDTQYF.

In this sample, this clone turned up a few times. The gene symbols are mouse symbols. Read data end 1 residue before the CDR3 end; the end is taken from the germline J gene. J is TRBJ2-1 and V is TRBV19; TRBD2 might be the D (5 bases). CDR3 length: 13 amino acids. CDR1 is FNHDT, CDR2 SITEND, per germline (reference sequence). The V gene lost 9 bases and the J gene lost 1 base, with 11 bases spanning the gap. The sequenced part of the CDR3 DNA is TGTGCCACCTTCTGGGAGAACTATGCTGAGCAGTTC. Translating it yields CATFWENYAEQF. The whole CDR3 sequence reads CATFWENYAEQFF.

This clone has more than one count but fewer than ten. Genes here carry mouse names. From the germline J gene comes the end of the CDR3, since the read stops 1 residue before it. V gene TRBV13-1 combines with J gene TRBJ2-7; 7 nucleotides match TRBD2. The CDR3 runs 14 residues. The V gene's germline CDR1 is NSHNY and CDR2 SYGAGN. V lost 0 bases to trimming and J lost 6 bases; unmatched junction nucleotides: 6. CDR3 amino acids: CASSDAGGRSEQYF. CDR3 bases read: TGTGCCAGCAGTGATGCGGGGGGGAGAAGTGAACAGTAC.

In this sample, this clone turned up once. Genes and germline come from the mouse. The read gets to within 1 residue of the CDR3 end, and the germline J gene fills in the rest. V gene TRBV3 combines with J gene TRBJ2-4; D might be TRBD2 (7 bases). The CDR3 has 16 residues. Germline V lookup: CDR1 SNHLY, CDR2 FYNGKV (reference sequence). The V gene lost 1 base and the J gene lost 0 bases, with 11 bases spanning the gap. CDR3 in amino acids: CASSLEGGGSQNTLYF. The CDR3 DNA, read in part, is TGTGCCAGCAGCTTAGAGGGGGGGGGTAGTCAAAACACCTTGTAC.

In the case of this clone: Genes and germline come from the mouse. The CDR3 end is not reached by the read, which stops 1 residue before it; the germline J gene fills it in. This chain uses TRBV16 with TRBJ2-3; 9 positions agree with TRBD2. The V and J ends lost 1 base and 0 bases, in that order; junction bases with no gene match: 5. CDR3 length: 17 residues. The germline CDR1 and CDR2 sequences are SGHSA and FRNQAP. CDR3 protein: CASSLGLGGFSAETLYF. The part of the CDR3 DNA that was read is TGTGCAAGCAGCTTAGGGCTGGGGGGGTTTAGTGCAGAAACGCTGTAT. The full variable domain, completed using reference TRBV16 and TRBJ2-3, is NAGVIQTPRHKVTGKGQEATLWCEPISGHSAVFWYRQTIVQGLEFLTYFRNQAPIDDSGMPKERFSAQMPNQSHSTLKIQSTQPQDSAVYLCASSLGLGGFSAETLYFGSGTRLTVL.

This clone was counted a few times. The gene names given are mouse names. The read terminates 1 residue ahead of where the CDR3 ends, so the germline J gene completes it. The genes are TRBV19 and TRBJ2-2; TRBD1 matches 10 bases. The CDR3 sequence is 15 residues long. Germline-derived CDR1 and CDR2 are FNHDT and SITEND (reference sequence). The ends lost 4 bases at V and 5 bases at J; junction bases unmatched: 5. CDR3 amino acids: CASSQPGQGTGQLYF. The sequenced CDR3 bases are TGTGCCAGCAGTCAACCGGGACAGGGGACCGGGCAGCTCTAC.

About this clone itself: Genes here carry mouse names. The read finishes 1 residue shy of the CDR3 end, and the germline J gene is used to complete it. The chain is built from TRBV26 and TRBJ2-3; D is perhaps TRBD2 (5 bases). V was trimmed by 3 bases and J by 0 bases, leaving 7 bases between them. The V gene's germline CDR1 is KGHPV and CDR2 FQNQEV (reference sequence). This CDR3 region has 14 residues. CDR3 sequence: CASSLRTSAETLYF. The CDR3 DNA, read in part, is TGTGCCAGCAGTCTACGGACTAGTGCAGAAACGCTGTAT.

Concerning this clone: The genes are named according to mouse. The read terminates 1 residue ahead of where the CDR3 ends, so the germline J gene completes it. The chain combines TRBV12-2 with TRBJ1-6; D call uncertain. TRBJ1-6 is known as an ORF, though its function is uncertain. V shed 0 bases and J shed 3 bases, with 5 bases lying between them. Germline values: CDR1 SGHLS, CDR2 HYDKME. This CDR3 contains 14 residues. CDR3 region: CASSLVDYNSPLYF. Partial CDR3 DNA: TGTGCCAGCTCTCTCGTGGACTATAATTCGCCCCTCTAC.

Remarks on this clone: Here the gene names and germline are mouse. The missing CDR3 end, 1 residue past where the read stops, is filled in from the germline J gene. The rearrangement joins TRBV12-2 to TRBJ2-7; tentatively, D is TRBD1 or TRBD2 (6 bases each). The V and J ends lost 0 bases and 6 bases respectively, with 11 bases between them. The germline gives CDR1 SGHLS, CDR2 HYDKME. The CDR3 spans 13 residues. The covered CDR3 bases are TGTGCCAGCTCTCTCGAGGGGGGAGGTGAACAGTAC. This translates into CASSLEGGGEQY. From start to end, the CDR3 is CASSLEGGGEQYF.

A word on this clone: Any gene name here is a mouse gene name. The sequenced fragment ends 1 residue before the CDR3 boundary, so the rest is inferred from the germline J gene. The rearrangement joins TRBV26 to TRBJ1-4, with D unresolved. The germline V gene has CDR1 KGHPV and CDR2 FQNQEV (reference sequence). This CDR3 contains 13 residues. Trimming removed 2 bases from V and 5 bases from J, with 6 bases in between. The CDR3 reads CASSLGQNERLFF. The CDR3 DNA, read in part, is TGTGCCAGCAGTCTGGGGCAAAACGAAAGATTATTT.

Within the sample, this clone is medium-sized. Germline and genes: mouse. The read finishes 1 residue shy of the CDR3 end, and the germline J gene is used to complete it. The chain links TRBV16 to TRBJ2-7; 11 bases fit TRBD2. The CDR3 is 14 residues long. J gave up 7 bases and V 1 base, and 3 bases lay outside the gene matches. The germline CDR1 and CDR2 sequences are SGHSA and FRNQAP. The CDR3 spells CASSLGLGGMEQYF. The covered CDR3 bases are TGTGCAAGCAGCTTAGGACTGGGGGGGATGGAACAGTAC.

Notes on this clone: Here the gene names and germline are mouse. The observed sequence ends 1 residue before the CDR3 terminus, with the missing tail filled in from the germline J gene. The chain is built from TRBV5 and TRBJ2-2; D call uncertain. Germline V gives CDR1 LGHNA, CDR2 YNLKQL (reference sequence). V dropped 0 bases and J dropped 0 bases, with 5 bases sitting between them. The CDR3 runs to 15 residues. The CDR3: CASSQDRTNTGQLYF. The CDR3 bases that were read are TGTGCCAGCAGCCAAGATAGGACAAACACCGGGCAGCTCTAC.

In this sample, this clone turned up a few times. The gene names given are mouse names. The DNA ends 1 residue before the CDR3 does, and the rest of the CDR3 is filled in from the germline J gene. The gene calls are TRBV3 and TRBJ2-1; D might be TRBD2 (5 bases). The germline V gene encodes CDR1 SNHLY and CDR2 FYNGKV (reference sequence). The CDR3 is 13 residues long. V was cut by 1 base and J by 7 bases, with 8 bases left in between. The CDR3 is CASSLVGRAEQFF. The CDR3 DNA, read in part, is TGTGCCAGCAGCTTAGTGGGGAGAGCTGAGCAGTTC.

Comment on this clone: Mouse germline and gene names are used. The CDR3 is cut off 1 residue early in the read; its end comes from the germline J gene. This sequence joins TRBV3 and TRBJ2-7; TRBD2 might be the D (7 bases). Trimming stripped 3 bases from V and 2 bases from J, with 11 bases between. Germline CDR1 is SNHLY and CDR2 is FYNGKV (reference sequence). The CDR3 covers 14 residues. The sequenced CDR3 bases are TGTGCCAGCAGCTTTGGCTGGGGGCCCTATGAACAGTAC. Its translation: CASSFGWGPYEQY. The entire CDR3 is CASSFGWGPYEQYF.

In the case of this clone: Gene labels here are mouse ones. Coverage ceases 1 residue before the CDR3 finishes, and the germline J gene fills in the end. The chain links TRBV23 to TRBJ2-7; the table gives TRBD2 as D, unverified against the DNA. CDR3 length: 15 residues. Germline lookup yields CDR1 KGHTA and CDR2 FQNQQP. The CDR3 spells CSSSQRGGAVYEQYF. The CDR3 DNA, read in part, is TGCTCCAGCAGTCAAAGGGGGGGGGCGGTCTATGAACAGTAC. Using reference TRBV23 and TRBJ2-7 for the parts outside the CDR3, the full variable domain is DAAVTQKPRYLIKMKGQEAEMKCIPEKGHTAVFWYQQKQSKELKFLIYFQNQQPLDQIDMVKERFSAVCPSSSLCSLGIRTCEAEDSALYLCSSSQRGGAVYEQYFGPGTRLTVL.

Remarks on this clone: Gene names denote mouse genes. The CDR3 end is not reached by the read, which stops 1 residue before it; the germline J gene fills it in. The chain carries TRBV31 and TRBJ2-7; TRBD2 aligns across 12 bases. The germline V gene encodes CDR1 GKSSPN and CDR2 SITVG. The CDR3 length is 15 residues. The trim removed 1 base at V and 0 bases at J, leaving 1 base unmatched. The CDR3 here is CAWSRDWGVSYEQYF. The part of the CDR3 DNA that was read is TGTGCCTGGAGTCGGGACTGGGGGGTCTCCTATGAACAGTAC.

Note on this clone: Gene names are mouse gene names. Coverage ceases 1 residue before the CDR3 finishes, and the germline J gene fills in the end. This sequence joins TRBV13-1 and TRBJ2-7; TRBD2 aligns across 9 bases. V lost 3 bases and J lost 4; bases outside the gene matches: 5. The CDR3 length is 14 residues. The germline gives CDR1 NSHNY, CDR2 SYGAGN. CDR3 in amino acids: CASSARTGAYEQYF. The covered CDR3 bases are TGTGCCAGCAGTGCCCGGACTGGGGCATATGAACAGTAC.

On this clone itself: The gene symbols are mouse symbols. The sequence runs out 1 residue before the end of the CDR3; the remainder is reconstructed from the germline J gene. This sequence joins TRBV26 and TRBJ2-5, with 8 bases aligning to TRBD1. From germline, CDR1 is KGHPV and CDR2 FQNQEV (reference sequence). The CDR3 spans 13 residues. Germline trimming cut 5 bases from V and 5 bases from J; bases unmatched to any gene: 3. CDR3 sequence reads: CASSGQGPDTQYF. CDR3 DNA, as far as it was read: TGTGCCAGCAGTGGACAGGGCCCAGACACCCAGTAC.

Of note for this clone: Gene names follow the mouse nomenclature. Read data end 1 residue before the CDR3 end; the end is taken from the germline J gene. The same CDR3 can be traced to other DNA sequences in this sample. V is TRBV3 and J is TRBJ2-4; D is uncertain. Germline V CDR1 and CDR2: SNHLY, FYNGKV (reference sequence). This CDR3 has 12 residues. The germline V and J ends were trimmed by 2 bases and 0 bases, with 0 bases remaining between them. The CDR3 bases that were read are TGTGCCAGCAGCTTAAGTCAAAACACCTTGTAC. Protein sequence: CASSLSQNTLY. The CDR3 in its entirety is CASSLSQNTLYF.

About this clone: Gene names are the mouse ones. The read halts 1 residue ahead of the CDR3 end, with the missing end drawn from the germline J gene. The V and J genes are TRBV24 and TRBJ2-4; D uncertain. Per the germline V gene, CDR1 is KGHTA and CDR2 is FRNEEI. V was cut by 1 base and J by 0 bases, with 8 bases left in between. The CDR3 has 15 residues. The CDR3 bases that were read are TGTGCCAGCAGTCTGTTTCAATCTAGTCAAAACACCTTGTAC. Its translation: CASSLFQSSQNTLY. The full CDR3 protein reads CASSLFQSSQNTLYF.

Notes on this clone: Gene names and germline refer to mouse. The read gets to within 1 residue of the CDR3 end, and the germline J gene fills in the rest. This chain links TRBV13-1 with TRBJ1-2, with no clear D. Germline CDR1 NSHNY, CDR2 SYGAGN. This CDR3 has 14 residues. Between the trimmed V and J ends, which lost 7 bases and 0 bases, there was a span of 13 bases. This CDR3 reads CASGASKSNSDYTF. The sequenced part of the CDR3 DNA is TGTGCCAGCGGTGCCTCCAAATCAAACTCCGACTACACC.

A word on this clone: Mouse gene names and germline throughout. The CDR3 is cut off 1 residue early in the read; its end comes from the germline J gene. The genes are TRBV15 and TRBJ2-3; D is perhaps TRBD1 (5 bases). The germline V gene encodes CDR1 SGHND and CDR2 FRSKSL. This CDR3 is built from 15 residues. The ends were cut back, 6 bases at V and 0 bases at J, with 13 bases in the middle. The covered CDR3 bases are TGTGCCAGCAGCCCCCCAGGGTCTAGTGCAGAAACGCTGTAT. Protein sequence: CASSPPGSSAETLY. Given in full, the CDR3 is CASSPPGSSAETLYF.